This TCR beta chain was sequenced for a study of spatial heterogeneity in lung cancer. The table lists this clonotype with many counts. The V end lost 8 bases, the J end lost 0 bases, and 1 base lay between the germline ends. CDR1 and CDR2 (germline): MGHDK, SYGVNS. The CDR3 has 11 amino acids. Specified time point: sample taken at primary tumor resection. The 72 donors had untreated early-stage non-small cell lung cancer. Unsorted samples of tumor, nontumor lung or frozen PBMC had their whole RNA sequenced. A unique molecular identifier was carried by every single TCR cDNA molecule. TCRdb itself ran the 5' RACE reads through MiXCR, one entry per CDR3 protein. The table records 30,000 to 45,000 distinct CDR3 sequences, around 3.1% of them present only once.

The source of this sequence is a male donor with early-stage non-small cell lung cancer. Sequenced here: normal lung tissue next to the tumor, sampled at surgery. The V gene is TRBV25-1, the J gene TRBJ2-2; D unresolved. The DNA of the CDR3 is TGTGCCAGCTCGAACACCGGGGAGCTGTTTTTT. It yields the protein CASSNTGELFF.